There are a few counts of the clone carrying this TCR beta chain. Its antigen remains unidentified. Prepared TCR beta cDNA libraries contained unique molecular identifiers. TCRdb called the PCR reads again in MiXCR, with one record for every CDR3 protein. This table holds about 800,000 distinct CDR3 sequences, 25% to 30% found once. Germline V gene lookup returns CDR1 SGHAT and CDR2 FQNNGV. The CDR3 length is 14 residues. The germline V and J ends were trimmed by 5 bases and 4 bases, with 13 bases remaining between them. This entry comes from a study of post-analysis software for immune sequencing data. Study-level points and caveats: TRBV segments more frequent in patients than in controls numbered five and included TRBV5-6, TRBV5-1 and TRBV20-1.

The source material was blood. J is TRBJ2-3 and V is TRBV11-2; no clear D gene. The receptor was derived from a girl under 18 with multiple sclerosis. CDR3 nucleotides: TGTGCCAGCAGCCGATCGGATACGGCAGATACGCAGTATTTT. It yields the protein CASSRSDTADTQYF.